The 13 T cell receptor beta chains below all came from one sample that was sequenced in a study of pediatric ulcerative colitis. Rectal tissue came from one to two pinch biopsies taken at colonoscopy. The assay was immunoSEQ multiplex PCR, and TCRdb's table has in-frame clones only and misses some. The data contain more than 10,000 clones, over 60% of them singletons. The material sequenced was gut tissue. These TCRs come from a boy younger than 18 who was a control in a study of pediatric ulcerative colitis.

The chain employs TRBV18 and TRBJ1-4; D not resolved. Trimming cost V 3 bases and J 7 bases, with 12 bases left between them. The germline CDR1 and CDR2 sequences are KGHSH and LQKENI. CDR3 size: 14 residues. CDR3 in DNA: TGTGCCAGCTCACCGGTACAACTGGGTGAAAAACTGTTTTTT. Its protein is CASSPVQLGEKLFF.

V gene TRBV10-3 combines with J gene TRBJ2-5; 9 bases align to TRBD2. Germline-derived CDR1 and CDR2 are ENHRY and SYGVKD. The CDR3 sequence is 16 residues long. J lost 5 bases, V lost 2 bases, and 9 bases had no gene match. Here the CDR3 reads CAISEGVAGAGETQYF. The CDR3 DNA is TGTGCCATCAGTGAGGGGGTAGCGGGGGCCGGCGAGACCCAGTACTTC.

The CDR3 DNA is TGTGCCAGCAGCCTGCCTGGGGGGCTTCGAGAAAAACTGTTTTTT. Encoded protein: CASSLPGGLREKLFF. This chain links TRBV4-2 with TRBJ1-4; possibly TRBD1 for D (6 bases). Trimming removed 4 bases at V and 8 bases at J, with 17 bases between. Germline CDR1 LGHNA, CDR2 YNFKEQ. There are 15 residues in the CDR3.

The chain joins TRBV4-1 to TRBJ2-6; D gene uncertain. Between the trimmed V and J ends, which lost 1 base and 7 bases, there was a span of 29 bases. CDR1 is MGHRA, CDR2 YSYEKL, per germline. This CDR3 region has 21 residues. This CDR3 reads CASSQVGTLPSYLVRANVLTF. The CDR3 DNA reads as TGCGCCAGCAGCCAAGTCGGAACGCTACCTTCCTATCTGGTCCGCGCCAACGTCCTGACTTTC.

The chain carries TRBV5-1 and TRBJ2-3, with D possibly matching TRBD2 (5 bases). V shed 0 bases and J shed 5 bases, with 10 bases lying between them. The CDR3 has 14 residues. Germline V lookup: CDR1 SGHRS, CDR2 YFSETQ. DNA of the CDR3: TGCGCCAGCAGCTTGGCGTGGGAGCGAGATACGCAGTATTTT. Translation: CASSLAWERDTQYF.

A remark on this clone: The junction and the germline gene differ at one end; a read error may be behind it. V and J are TRBV7-7 and TRBJ2-2, with 7 bases aligning to TRBD2. CDR1 and CDR2 from the germline V gene are SSHAT and FNYEAQ (reference sequence). The CDR3 runs 15 residues. The CDR3 reads CASSLAGRGTGELFF. The DNA of the CDR3 is TGTGCTAGCAGCTTAGCGGGTCGGGGTACCGGGGAGCTGTTTTTT.

The chain is built from TRBV9 and TRBJ2-2; 8 bases match TRBD2. This CDR3 comprises 14 residues. Trimming cost V 3 bases and J 8 bases; bases outside gene matches: 6. CDR1 is SGDLS, CDR2 YYNGEE, per germline. The CDR3 loop is CASSARLARGELFF. The CDR3 DNA reads as TGTGCCAGCAGCGCTCGACTAGCGCGGGGGGAGCTGTTTTTT.

In nucleotides, the CDR3 is TGTGCCAGCAGCCCCAGCGGTACGCAGTATTTT. As protein: CASSPSGTQYF. The genes are TRBV5-5 and TRBJ2-3; a possible D gene is TRBD2 (5 bases). This CDR3 has 11 amino acids. Germline V gives CDR1 SGHKS, CDR2 YYEKEE (reference sequence). With 4 bases removed from V and 8 bases from J, the gap between germline ends came to 8 bases.

A single count supports this clone. This chain links TRBV19 with TRBJ1-4, with 8 bases that match TRBD1. The V gene end was trimmed by 4 bases and the J gene end by 4 bases; junction bases not matched to a gene: 2. The CDR3 runs to 14 residues. Germline loops: CDR1 LNHDA, CDR2 SQIVND (reference sequence). The CDR3, as DNA: TGTGCCAGTAGTAGACAGGGGTATAATGAAAAACTGTTTTTT. Protein: CASSRQGYNEKLFF.

This clone was seen only a few times. This chain uses TRBV7-3 with TRBJ1-1; the D gene is possibly TRBD1 (5 bases). V shed 4 bases and J shed 10 bases, with 10 bases lying between them. The CDR3 runs to 11 residues. Per the germline V gene, CDR1 is SGHTA and CDR2 is FQGTGA. CDR3 residues: CASSSGLGAFF. The CDR3 nucleotides are TGTGCCAGCAGCTCGGGACTTGGAGCTTTCTTT.

This chain uses TRBV6-6 with TRBJ1-4; D remains unclear. Trimming pared 6 bases from V and 0 bases from J, leaving 8 bases between. Germline V gene lookup returns CDR1 MNHNY and CDR2 SVGAGI (reference sequence). The CDR3 is 14 amino acids. The CDR3 bases are TGTGCCAGCAGGTGGAGTGCAACTAATGAAAAACTGTTTTTT. This codes for CASRWSATNEKLFF.

The rearrangement uses TRBV4-2 and TRBJ2-3, with D uncertain. V was cut by 3 bases and J by 2 bases, with 12 bases left in between. This CDR3 region has 15 residues. CDR1 is LGHNA and CDR2 is YNFKEQ in the germline V gene. CDR3 nucleotide sequence: TGTGCCAGCAGCCACCTGGAAGGGCACACAGATACGCAGTATTTT. Translation gives CASSHLEGHTDTQYF.

This chain uses TRBV4-3 with TRBJ2-6; possibly TRBD2 for D (6 bases). V was trimmed by 4 bases and J by 4 bases, leaving 14 bases between them. Per germline, CDR1 LGHNA and CDR2 YSLEER. The CDR3 is 16 residues long. The CDR3 DNA reads as TGCGCCAGCAGCCCCACCGGGGGAACCGGGGCCAACGTCCTGACTTTC. Translating gives CASSPTGGTGANVLTF.